This paragraph covers one TCR beta chain sequence. The target antigen is unknown. The germline gene is not matched at one end of the junction; a read error may be the cause. CDR3 length: 15 amino acids. Germline V gene sequence: CDR1 MNHGY, CDR2 SAAAGT. The data originate from a study of T cells in localized non-small cell lung cancer. Study findings and constraints: Analysis by sequencing included only one tumor region, so heterogeneity remains possible.

Sequenced by immunoSEQ multiplex PCR; TCRdb stores in-frame clones only, minus some. The profile covers some 3,100 clones, with roughly 29% appearing a single time and more than 20% taken by the ten largest. The TCR was taken from a woman aged 40 to 75 with stage I squamous cell lung carcinoma. The sequencing used lung tumor tissue, collected before any cancer treatment. V is TRBV6-8 and J is TRBJ1-6, with D uncertain. The CDR3 nucleotides read TGTGCCAGCAGTCTCCCTCGCTCCTTTAATTCACCCCTCCACTTT. It translates to CASSLPRSFNSPLHF.